Listed below are T cell receptor beta chains from one sample, sequenced in a study of cytomegalovirus exposure and HLA in healthy donors. Here immunoSEQ multiplex PCR was the method, and the copy in TCRdb shows in-frame clones only, minus some. The repertoire holds more than 90,000 clones, around 81% seen once, with roughly 4% in the top ten. Sequencing input: PBMCs. These receptors were taken from a woman in her 70s in good health and CMV-seropositive. Both conserved end residues are part of each CDR3. A D gene is named only where the DNA matches it firmly. The listing skips clone size in some rows; elsewhere it reads once, few, many or a size class.

J gene | D gene | V gene | clone size | CDR3 protein | CDR3 DNA
TRBJ2-1 | TRBD2 | TRBV4-1 | NA | CASSQTPFAGGGNEQFF | TGCGCCAGCAGCCAGACCCCGTTTGCGGGAGGGGGAAATGAGCAGTTCTTC
TRBJ2-3 | TRBD2 | TRBV7-9 | NA | CASSFLAGGGTDTQYF | TGTGCCAGCAGCTTCCTAGCGGGAGGGGGCACAGATACGCAGTATTTT
TRBJ1-2 | TRBD1 | TRBV19 | few | CASSIRDRGHGYTF | TGTGCCAGTAGTATCCGGGACAGGGGTCATGGCTACACCTTC
TRBJ2-3 | TRBD2 | TRBV4-3 | NA | CASSQDLKRSGRGADTQYF | TGCGCCAGCAGCCAAGACCTTAAAAGGAGCGGGAGGGGGGCAGATACGCAGTATTTT
TRBJ2-3 | NA | TRBV27 | NA | CASSLSSIPSTDTQYF | TGTGCCAGCAGTTTGTCTAGCATCCCCAGCACAGATACGCAGTATTTT
TRBJ1-6 | NA | TRBV21-1 | NA | CASSQARQEENSPLHF | TGTGCCAGCAGTCAGGCTCGACAGGAGGAAAATTCACCCCTCCACTTT
TRBJ1-1 | NA | TRBV30 | NA | CAWSSRRDTEAFF | TGTGCCTGGAGTTCTCGGAGGGACACTGAAGCTTTCTTT
TRBJ2-7 | TRBD1 | TRBV18 | NA | CASSRDRVYEQYF | TGTGCCAGCTCCCGGGACAGGGTTTACGAGCAGTACTTC
TRBJ2-6 | NA | TRBV19 | few | CASSVTGSGANVLTF | TGTGCCAGTAGTGTCACAGGCTCTGGGGCCAACGTCCTGACTTTC
TRBJ2-3 | NA | TRBV30 | NA | CAWSPRTDTQYF | TGTGCCTGGAGCCCCAGGACAGATACGCAGTATTTT
TRBJ1-1 | TRBD1 | TRBV4-1 | NA | CASRGTVNFKAFF | TGCGCCAGCAGGGGGACAGTTAATTTTAAAGCTTTCTTT
TRBJ2-7 | NA | TRBV6-1 | NA | CASSVMAGDRYEQYF | TGTGCCAGCAGTGTGATGGCAGGGGACCGCTACGAGCAGTACTTC
TRBJ2-1 | TRBD1 | TRBV11-3 | NA | CASSPGQGNEQFF | TGTGCCAGCAGCCCGGGACAGGGCAATGAGCAGTTCTTC
TRBJ2-7 | NA | TRBV2 | NA | CASSDKGRYEQYF | TGTGCCAGCAGTGACAAGGGGAGGTACGAGCAGTACTTC
TRBJ2-5 | NA | TRBV11-3 | NA | CASKEEGAGETQYF | TGTGCCTCCAAAGAGGAGGGGGCGGGAGAGACCCAGTACTTC
TRBJ2-5 | TRBD2 | TRBV15 | NA | CATSRDLAGVVKTQYF | TGTGCCACCAGCAGAGATCTCGCGGGAGTAGTAAAGACCCAGTACTTC
TRBJ2-2 | TRBD1 | TRBV25-1 | NA | CASSDSVGTANTGELFF | TGTGCCAGCAGTGATTCGGTAGGGACAGCGAACACCGGGGAGCTGTTTTTT